This T cell receptor beta chain was identified in a study of tumor T cells in aggressive B-cell lymphoma. The length of the CDR3 is 14 residues. CDR1 is MNHEY and CDR2 is SMNVEV in the germline V gene (reference sequence). Trimming took 2 bases from V and 5 from J; bases not matched to a gene: 1. TCRdb keeps only in-frame clones here, not all; method: immunoSEQ multiplex PCR. The repertoire consists of over 2,500 clones, with about 88% occurring once and the leading ten covering 2% to 2.5%. The genes are TRBV27 and TRBJ1-4; 8 nucleotides agree with TRBD1. The sample was tumor tissue. This TCR was recovered from an adult with diffuse large B cell lymphoma. CDR3 sequence (DNA): TGTGCCAGCAGTTTACGACAGGGGAATGAAAAACTGTTTTTT. Translating it yields CASSLRQGNEKLFF.